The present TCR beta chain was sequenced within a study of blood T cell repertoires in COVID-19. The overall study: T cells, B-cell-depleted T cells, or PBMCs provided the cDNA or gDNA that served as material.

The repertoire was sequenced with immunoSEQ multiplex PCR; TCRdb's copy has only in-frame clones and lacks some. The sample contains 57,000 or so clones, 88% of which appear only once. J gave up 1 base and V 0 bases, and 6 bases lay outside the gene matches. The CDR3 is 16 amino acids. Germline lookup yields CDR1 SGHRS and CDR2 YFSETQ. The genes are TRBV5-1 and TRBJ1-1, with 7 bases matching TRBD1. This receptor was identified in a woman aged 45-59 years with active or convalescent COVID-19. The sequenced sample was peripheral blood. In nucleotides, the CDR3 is TGCGCCAGCAGCTTGGGGCTGAACAGGGGGAACACTGAAGCTTTCTTT. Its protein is CASSLGLNRGNTEAFF.